This T cell receptor (beta chain) was captured in a study of cytomegalovirus exposure and HLA in healthy donors. Study outcomes and limitations: TCR beta chains associated with HLA were, in a later analysis, more clonally expanded than equally common others. A missense variant in DCLRE1C was later tied to TCR beta V- and J-gene trimming.

PCR used 60 Vbeta primers and 13 Jbeta primers. The method was immunoSEQ multiplex PCR; TCRdb's version includes in-frame clones alone and lacks a portion of them. This table holds tens of thousands of clones, 75% to 85% found once. The CDR3 sequence is 15 residues long. The germline V gene encodes CDR1 MNHEY and CDR2 SVGAGI. The ends were cut back, 1 base at V and 3 bases at J, with 12 bases in the middle. With respect to this clone: No antigen is known for it.

The V and J genes are TRBV6-5 and TRBJ2-5, with D possibly being TRBD1 (8 bases). The receptor's source is a man aged 45-65 years in good health and CMV-seropositive. The specimen was PBMCs. The CDR3 DNA sequence: TGTGCCAGCAGTTACTTACAGGGGGGGAAAGAGACCCAGTACTTC. It yields the protein CASSYLQGGKETQYF.